This T cell receptor beta chain originates from a study of T cell responses to AZD1222 COVID-19 vaccine. Looking at the study overall: Second doses at about 4 or about 12 weeks were pooled. Whole-study results and caveats: The sample set comprised mostly white British donors with more females, and clonal diversity was possibly underestimated. Repertoire sampling happened only post peak T cell response. Once two AZD1222 doses were given, Spike-specific TCR breadth and depth went up.

This table comes from immunoSEQ multiplex PCR, and its TCRdb copy is limited to in-frame clones, with some not included. The table shows 150,000 to 200,000 clones, with 85% to 90% occurring only once. Notes on this clone: Its antigen remains unidentified.

This CDR3 has 16 residues. The V segment lost 0 bases and the J segment 8 bases; nucleotides outside the gene matches: 11. Germline-derived CDR1 and CDR2 are KGHSH and LQKENI. This sequence originates from an adult in good health. The V and J genes are TRBV18 and TRBJ1-1; TRBD1 agrees at 8 bases. Here the sequenced sample was peripheral blood, taken on day 0 of AZD1222 vaccination. The CDR3 spells CASSPPRFFRGPEAFF. The CDR3 DNA sequence: TGTGCCAGCTCACCACCGAGATTCTTCAGGGGGCCAGAAGCTTTCTTT. The full variable domain, with the rest looked up from reference TRBV18 and TRBJ1-1, is NAGVMQNPRHLVRRRGQEARLRCSPMKGHSHVYWYRQLPEEGLKFMVYLQKENIIDESGMPKERFSAEFPKEGPSILRIQQVVRGDSAAYFCASSPPRFFRGPEAFFGQGTRLTVV.